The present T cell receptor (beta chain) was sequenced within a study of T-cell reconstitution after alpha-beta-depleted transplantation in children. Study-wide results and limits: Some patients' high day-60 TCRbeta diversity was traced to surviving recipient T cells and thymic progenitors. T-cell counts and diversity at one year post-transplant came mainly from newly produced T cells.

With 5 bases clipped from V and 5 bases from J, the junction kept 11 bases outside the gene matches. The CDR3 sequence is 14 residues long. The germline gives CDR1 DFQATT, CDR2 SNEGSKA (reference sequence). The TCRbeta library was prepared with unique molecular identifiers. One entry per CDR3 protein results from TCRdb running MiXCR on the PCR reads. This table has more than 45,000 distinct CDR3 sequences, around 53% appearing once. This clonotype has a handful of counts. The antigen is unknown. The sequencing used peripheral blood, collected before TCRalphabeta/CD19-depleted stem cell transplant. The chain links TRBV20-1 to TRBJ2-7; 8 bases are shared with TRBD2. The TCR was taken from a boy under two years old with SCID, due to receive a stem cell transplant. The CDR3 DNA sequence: TGCAGTGCTTCTTCGGGAGGGGAATTCGACGAGCAGTACTTC. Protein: CSASSGGEFDEQYF.